These 27 T cell receptor beta chains were all obtained from the same sample, sequenced in a study of blood T cell repertoires in COVID-19. TCRdb's table, derived via immunoSEQ multiplex PCR, lists solely in-frame clones and lacks some. The table records approximately 150,000 clones, about 90% of them present only once. Sequencing used peripheral blood. These receptors came from a man in his sixties with active or convalescent COVID-19.

The chain carries TRBV19 and TRBJ1-2; no clear D gene. The CDR3 sequence is 14 residues long. Deletions cut 7 bases from V and 2 bases from J, with 14 bases between. From germline, CDR1 is LNHDA and CDR2 SQIVND (reference sequence). The CDR3 nucleotides are TGTGCCAGTACCCTGGAGGGCCTCAACTATGGCTACACCTTC. Its protein is CASTLEGLNYGYTF.

V and J are TRBV20-1 and TRBJ2-1; no clear D gene. CDR1 and CDR2 (germline): DFQATT, SNEGSKA (reference sequence). The length of the CDR3 is 11 residues. Trimming shortened V by 6 bases and J by 5 bases, and 8 bases separated the two germline ends. CDR3 protein: CSAPPNNEQFF. As DNA, the CDR3 is TGCAGTGCCCCCCCTAACAATGAGCAGTTCTTC.

This clone was observed once. The chain is built from TRBV3-1 (or the pseudogene TRBV3-2) and TRBJ2-2; 10 bases fit TRBD2. Trimming took 0 bases from V and 4 from J; bases not matched to a gene: 5. The germline V gene has CDR1 LGHDT and CDR2 YNNKEL (reference sequence). The CDR3 has 17 residues. In DNA form, the CDR3 reads TGTGCCAGCAGCCAAGATGGGCTAGCGGGAGTCACCGGGGAGCTGTTTTTT. Amino acid sequence: CASSQDGLAGVTGELFF.

This clone was recorded once. The chain employs TRBV18 and TRBJ2-7; 8 bases fit TRBD1. Germline lookup yields CDR1 KGHSH and CDR2 LQKENI. The V and J ends lost 6 bases and 2 bases, in that order; junction bases with no gene match: 12. The CDR3 contains 16 residues. In DNA form, the CDR3 reads TGTGCCAGCTCTTCCGCCGGGGTCAGGGGGCCCTACGAGCAGTACTTC. Its protein is CASSSAGVRGPYEQYF.

This clone was counted between two and nine times. This chain connects TRBV7-9 to TRBJ2-3; 9 bases match TRBD1. The CDR3 contains 15 residues. The trim removed 5 bases at V and 1 base at J, leaving 4 bases unmatched. The germline V gene has CDR1 SEHNR and CDR2 FQNEAQ (reference sequence). The CDR3 protein is CASSPGTGRTDTQYF. In nucleotides, the CDR3 is TGTGCCAGCAGCCCCGGGACAGGGCGCACAGATACGCAGTATTTT.

The V call is TRBV18, the J call TRBJ1-1; D might be TRBD1 (6 bases). Germline CDR1 KGHSH, CDR2 LQKENI. Trimming removed 6 bases from V and 5 bases from J, with 10 bases in between. This CDR3 contains 12 residues. The CDR3 nucleotides are TGTGCCAGCTCCCCCGACAGGACTGAAGCTTTCTTT. Protein: CASSPDRTEAFF.

J is TRBJ2-3 and V is TRBV6-2 or TRBV6-3, with 8 nucleotides matching TRBD2. V was clipped by 4 bases and J by 2 bases; unmatched bases: 8. The germline gives CDR1 MNHEY, CDR2 SVGEGT. The CDR3 has 16 residues. The CDR3 loop is CASSSFTSGATDTQYF. Written as DNA, the CDR3 is TGTGCCAGCAGTTCCTTTACTAGCGGCGCCACAGATACGCAGTATTTT.

J is TRBJ1-6 and V is TRBV19; 8 nucleotides match TRBD1. The trim removed 4 bases at V and 9 bases at J, leaving 5 bases unmatched. The CDR3 has 14 amino acids. The germline CDR1 and CDR2 sequences are LNHDA and SQIVND (reference sequence). The CDR3: CASSTQGASSPLHF. Here the CDR3 DNA reads TGTGCCAGTAGTACTCAGGGGGCCAGTTCACCCCTCCACTTT.

The chain uses TRBV4-1 and TRBJ2-7; TRBD2 agrees at 8 bases. Germline CDR1 and CDR2: MGHRA and YSYEKL. This CDR3 spans 16 amino acids. The ends lost 1 base at V and 3 bases at J; junction bases unmatched: 8. CDR3 protein: CASSQAYQRGIYEQYF. The CDR3 DNA reads TGCGCCAGCAGCCAAGCCTACCAGCGGGGGATCTACGAGCAGTACTTC.

The gene calls are TRBV27 and TRBJ2-7, with D tentatively TRBD2 (5 bases). V was trimmed by 2 bases and J by 10 bases, leaving 9 bases between them. CDR3 length: 11 residues. Germline CDR1 reads MNHEY; CDR2 reads SMNVEV (reference sequence). In DNA, the CDR3 is TGTGCCAGCAGTTTACTCGGGGTCCAGTACTTC. Amino acid sequence: CASSLLGVQYF.

The chain recombines TRBV5-1 with TRBJ1-3; D remains unclear. With 7 bases removed from V and 0 bases from J, the gap between germline ends came to 8 bases. There are 13 residues in the CDR3. Germline CDR1 and CDR2: SGHRS and YFSETQ. The CDR3 reads CASRLGSGNTIYF. CDR3 bases: TGCGCCAGCCGACTGGGCTCTGGAAACACCATATATTTT. Variable domain in full (rest from reference TRBV5-1 and TRBJ1-3): KAGVTQTPRYLIKTRGQQVTLSCSPISGHRSVSWYQQTPGQGLQFLFEYFSETQRNKGNFPGRFSGRQFSNSRSEMNVSTLELGDSALYLCASRLGSGNTIYFGEGSWLTVV.

The chain employs TRBV7-3 and TRBJ2-1; 10 bases fit TRBD2. V trimming: 5 bases; J trimming: 4 bases; junction bases outside the gene matches: 5. Germline V gives CDR1 SGHTA, CDR2 FQGTGA. There are 15 residues in the CDR3. Here the CDR3 reads CASSRGGLAYNEQFF. The CDR3 DNA reads TGTGCCAGCAGCCGTGGGGGACTAGCGTACAATGAGCAGTTCTTC.

The chain joins TRBV14 to TRBJ2-1; TRBD1 is a possible D gene (5 bases). The CDR3 spans 15 residues. V lost 0 bases to trimming and J lost 7 bases, with 13 bases between them. Germline CDR1 is SGHDN and CDR2 is FVKESK. The CDR3 DNA reads TGTGCCAGCAGCCAAGATCGTGGGGCCCGGAATGAGCAGTTCTTC. Protein product: CASSQDRGARNEQFF. The entire variable domain, with the rest obtained from reference TRBV14 and TRBJ2-1, is as follows: EAGVTQFPSHSVIEKGQTVTLRCDPISGHDNLYWYRRVMGKEIKFLLHFVKESKQDESGMPNNRFLAERTGGTYSTLKVQPAELEDSGVYFCASSQDRGARNEQFFGPGTRLTVL.

The chain joins TRBV6-6 to TRBJ2-1, with 8 bases lining up with TRBD2. Trimming at V came to 2 bases and at J to 6 bases, leaving 3 bases not matched to a gene. Germline V gene lookup returns CDR1 MNHNY and CDR2 SVGAGI (reference sequence). The CDR3 is 14 residues long. CDR3 amino acids: CASSYDGTSNEQFF. CDR3 bases: TGTGCCAGCAGTTACGACGGGACTAGCAATGAGCAGTTCTTC.

This chain uses TRBV12-3 or TRBV12-4 with TRBJ2-7; TRBD2 is a possible D gene (5 bases). The CDR3 contains 12 residues. Trimming shortened V by 1 base and J by 9 bases, and 10 bases separated the two germline ends. The CDR3 loop reads CASSLGGGGQYF. CDR3 coding DNA: TGTGCCAGCAGTTTAGGAGGAGGTGGGCAGTACTTC.

This clone was seen once. The V call is TRBV5-1, the J call TRBJ2-3, with TRBD2 matching over 7 bases. Germline CDR1 SGHRS, CDR2 YFSETQ. This CDR3 comprises 17 residues. V lost 0 bases, J lost 4 bases, and 11 bases stayed unmatched. In DNA, the CDR3 is TGCGCCAGCAGCTTGGCCAGGCTAGCGGATGTTTCAGATACGCAGTATTTT. Amino acid sequence: CASSLARLADVSDTQYF.

The chain links TRBV19 to TRBJ1-5, with D maybe TRBD1 (6 bases). The CDR3 is made up of 14 amino acids. The V gene's germline CDR1 is LNHDA and CDR2 SQIVND (reference sequence). Trimming shortened V by 6 bases and J by 8 bases, and 17 bases separated the two germline ends. CDR3 residues: CASRAPGQIEPQHF. CDR3 DNA sequence: TGTGCCAGTAGGGCCCCGGGACAAATCGAGCCCCAGCATTTT.

This rearrangement joins TRBV7-2 to TRBJ2-1; D gene ambiguous. The CDR3 has 11 amino acids. V was trimmed by 5 bases and J by 9 bases, leaving 8 bases between them. The germline CDR1 and CDR2 sequences are SGHTA and FQGNSA. The CDR3 DNA follows: TGTGCCAGCAGCCCACCGGGTGAGCAGTTCTTC. Amino acids: CASSPPGEQFF.

This clone was seen only once. The chain uses TRBV6-5 and TRBJ1-1; D is ambiguous. The germline V gene has CDR1 MNHEY and CDR2 SVGAGI. The CDR3 runs to 14 residues. V was trimmed by 4 bases and J by 3 bases, leaving 12 bases between them. CDR3 residues: CASSFGRLDTEAFF. The CDR3 DNA is TGTGCCAGCAGTTTCGGTCGGTTGGACACTGAAGCTTTCTTT.

This clone showed up just once. The J gene is TRBJ1-5, the V gene TRBV6-1; D might be TRBD1 (6 bases). With 2 bases removed from V and 5 bases from J, the gap between germline ends came to 10 bases. CDR3 length equals 14 residues. The germline CDR1 and CDR2 sequences are MNHNS and SASEGT. The CDR3 loop is CASSEQGLYQPQHF. In nucleotides, the CDR3 is TGTGCCAGCAGTGAACAGGGGCTCTATCAGCCCCAGCATTTT.

The V and J genes are TRBV7-2 and TRBJ2-1, with TRBD2 identical over 14 bases. Germline V gives CDR1 SGHTA, CDR2 FQGNSA. The CDR3 is 17 amino acids. The V segment lost 5 bases and the J segment 8 bases; nucleotides outside the gene matches: 11. CDR3 residues: CASSPPSGTSGSDEQFF. The CDR3, as DNA: TGTGCCAGCAGCCCCCCCTCCGGGACTAGCGGGAGTGATGAGCAGTTCTTC.

The chain uses TRBV10-3 and TRBJ2-7; 11 nucleotides align to TRBD2. The CDR3 has 14 residues. Germline CDR1 and CDR2: ENHRY and SYGVKD. V shed 5 bases, J shed 3 bases, and the junction held 3 bases outside the gene matches. The CDR3 here is CAISKGLADYEQYF. DNA of the CDR3: TGTGCCATCAGTAAGGGACTAGCGGACTACGAGCAGTACTTC.

The rearrangement uses TRBV7-2 and TRBJ2-2; weak D call: TRBD2 (5 bases). Trimming took 5 bases from V and 6 from J, leaving 10 bases between them. CDR1 SGHTA and CDR2 FQGNSA come from the germline V gene. The CDR3 consists of 13 residues. CDR3 DNA: TGTGCCAGCAGCACTAGGGAGCCCGGGGAGCTGTTTTTT. Protein product: CASSTREPGELFF.

The chain couples TRBV13 to TRBJ1-6; 8 nucleotides align to TRBD1. V trimming: 0 bases; J trimming: 7 bases; junction bases outside the gene matches: 2. Looked up from germline, CDR1 is PRHDT and CDR2 is FYEKMQ (reference sequence). There are 15 residues in the CDR3. CDR3 DNA sequence: TGTGCCAGCAGCTTAGGCCAGGGGGCAAATTCACCCCTCCACTTT. Encoded protein: CASSLGQGANSPLHF.

This chain uses TRBV7-9 with TRBJ2-7, with 11 nucleotides matching TRBD1. V dropped 4 bases and J dropped 3; count of bases not matched to a gene: 8. CDR3 length: 16 residues. CDR1 is SEHNR and CDR2 is FQNEAQ in the germline V gene (reference sequence). CDR3 nucleotide sequence: TGTGCCAGCAGCTCTCCCTCCGGGACAGGGGGCTACGAGCAGTACTTC. Translated, it gives CASSSPSGTGGYEQYF.

The sample holds a few counts of this clone. The chain uses TRBV27 and TRBJ2-7, with D maybe TRBD1 (5 bases). This CDR3 contains 13 residues. V was shortened by 4 bases and J by 6 bases, with 13 bases between the two germline ends. Germline assignment: CDR1 MNHEY and CDR2 SMNVEV (reference sequence). CDR3 sequence (DNA): TGTGCCAGCAGTTCGATATCAGGGTCCGAGCAGTACTTC. Protein: CASSSISGSEQYF.

This clone was recorded at least ten times. The chain couples TRBV7-9 to TRBJ2-7; 8 bases match TRBD2. The CDR3 length is 15 residues. After removal of 2 bases from V and 5 bases from J, the junction contained 8 bases not matched to a gene. CDR1 and CDR2 from the germline V gene are SEHNR and FQNEAQ (reference sequence). CDR3: CASSLPSGRSHEQYF. CDR3 bases: TGTGCCAGCAGCTTACCCAGCGGGAGAAGCCACGAGCAGTACTTC.